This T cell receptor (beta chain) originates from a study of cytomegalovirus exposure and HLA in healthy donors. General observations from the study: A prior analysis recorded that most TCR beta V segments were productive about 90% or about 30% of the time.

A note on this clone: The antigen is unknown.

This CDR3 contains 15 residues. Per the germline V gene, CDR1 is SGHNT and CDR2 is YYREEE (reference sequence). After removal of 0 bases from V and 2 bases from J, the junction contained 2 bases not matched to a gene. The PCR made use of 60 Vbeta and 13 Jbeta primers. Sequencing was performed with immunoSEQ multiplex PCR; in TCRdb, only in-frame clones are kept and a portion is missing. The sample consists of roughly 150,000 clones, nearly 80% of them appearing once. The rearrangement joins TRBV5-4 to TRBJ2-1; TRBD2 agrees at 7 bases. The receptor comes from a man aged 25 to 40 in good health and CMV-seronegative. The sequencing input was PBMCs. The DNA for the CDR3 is TGTGCCAGCAGCTTGGGCGGGAGCACCTACAATGAGCAGTTCTTC. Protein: CASSLGGSTYNEQFF.